This TCR beta chain was sequenced in a study of T cells expressing NK-cell markers. Whole-study findings and limits: In several donors, dominant CD3+CD56+NKG2C+ clonotypes ranked among the top 10 CD8+ clonotypes.

TCRdb reworked the 5' RACE reads into one entry per CDR3 protein, no DNA. The sample spans 120,000 to 150,000 distinct CDR3 sequences; the ten largest clones claim more than 10%. With respect to this clonotype: Its antigen is undetermined.

Germline CDR1 MNHEY, CDR2 SMNVEV (reference sequence). This CDR3 contains 14 residues. Sequencing was done on a sample of blood T cells: a sorted CD56 or NKG2C T cell subset, CD4+ or CD8+ T cells, or bulk PBMC T cells (not recorded which). The clonotype comes from a man aged 18 to 29 in good health. The chain is built from TRBV27 and TRBJ1-1; there is no DNA to check the TCRdb D call of TRBD1. The CDR3 sequence: CASSPLGLNTEAFF.